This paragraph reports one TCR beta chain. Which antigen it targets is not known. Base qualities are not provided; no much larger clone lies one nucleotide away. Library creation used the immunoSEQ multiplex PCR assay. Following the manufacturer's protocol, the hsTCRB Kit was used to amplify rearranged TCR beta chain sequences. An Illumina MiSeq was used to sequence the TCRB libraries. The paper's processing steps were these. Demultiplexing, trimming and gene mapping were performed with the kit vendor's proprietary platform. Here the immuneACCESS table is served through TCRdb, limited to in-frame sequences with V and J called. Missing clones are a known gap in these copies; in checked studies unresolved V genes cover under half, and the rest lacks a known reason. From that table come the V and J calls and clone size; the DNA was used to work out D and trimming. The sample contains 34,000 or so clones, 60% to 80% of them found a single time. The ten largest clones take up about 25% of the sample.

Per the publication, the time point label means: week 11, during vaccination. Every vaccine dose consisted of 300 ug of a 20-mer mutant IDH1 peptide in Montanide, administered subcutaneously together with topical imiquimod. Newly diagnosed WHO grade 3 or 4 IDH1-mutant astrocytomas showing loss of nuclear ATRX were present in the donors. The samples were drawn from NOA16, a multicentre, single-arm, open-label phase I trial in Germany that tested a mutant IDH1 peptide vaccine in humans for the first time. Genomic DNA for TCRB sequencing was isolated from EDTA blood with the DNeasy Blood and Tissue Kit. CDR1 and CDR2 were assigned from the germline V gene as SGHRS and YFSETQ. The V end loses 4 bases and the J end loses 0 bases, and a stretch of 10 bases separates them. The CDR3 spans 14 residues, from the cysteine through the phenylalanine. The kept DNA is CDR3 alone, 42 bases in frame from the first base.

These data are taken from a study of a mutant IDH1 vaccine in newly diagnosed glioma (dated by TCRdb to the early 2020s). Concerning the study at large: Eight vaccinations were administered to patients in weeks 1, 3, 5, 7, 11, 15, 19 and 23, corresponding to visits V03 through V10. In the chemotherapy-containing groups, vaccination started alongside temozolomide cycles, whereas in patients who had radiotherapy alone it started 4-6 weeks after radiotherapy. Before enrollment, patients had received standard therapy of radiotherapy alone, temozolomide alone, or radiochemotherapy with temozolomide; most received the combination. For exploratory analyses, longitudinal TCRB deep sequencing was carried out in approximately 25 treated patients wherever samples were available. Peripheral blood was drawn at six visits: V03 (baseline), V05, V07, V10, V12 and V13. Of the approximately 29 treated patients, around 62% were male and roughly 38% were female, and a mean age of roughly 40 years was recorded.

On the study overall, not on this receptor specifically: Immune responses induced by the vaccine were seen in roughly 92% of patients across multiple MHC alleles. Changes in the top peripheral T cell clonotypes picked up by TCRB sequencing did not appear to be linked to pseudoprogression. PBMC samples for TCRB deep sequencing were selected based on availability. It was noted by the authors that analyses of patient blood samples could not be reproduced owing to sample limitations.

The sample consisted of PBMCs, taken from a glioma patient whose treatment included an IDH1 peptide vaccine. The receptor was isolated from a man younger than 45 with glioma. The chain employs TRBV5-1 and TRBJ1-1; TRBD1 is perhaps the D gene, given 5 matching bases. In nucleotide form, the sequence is TGCGCCAGCAGCCCAGGGTGGCTGAACACTGAAGCTTTCTTT. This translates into CASSPGWLNTEAFF.